This TCR beta chain emerged from a study of blood T cell repertoires in COVID-19. Individuals drawn from 20 to 30 US areas were about 18 to 89 years old. Participants reported their clinical history, and cohort assignment relied on those reports. For recovered donors of Cohort 3, there were two negative PCRs, clearance, or symptom resolution. Profiling relied on immunoSEQ multiplex PCR, and the TCRdb table lists in-frame clones only, not all of them. In the table there are around 250,000 clones, roughly 85% of which are singletons. Trimming took 6 bases from V and 6 from J; bases not matched to a gene: 11. The CDR3 covers 15 residues. Germline CDR1 SGHTA, CDR2 FQGNSA.

The source is a woman aged 45-65 years who had recovered from COVID-19. The sample consisted of PBMCs or T cells enriched from blood (not recorded which). The chain uses TRBV7-2 and TRBJ2-7; TRBD2 matches at 10 bases. The CDR3 here is CASRSAHLAGAEQYF. Here the CDR3 DNA reads TGTGCCAGCAGGTCGGCACACCTAGCGGGAGCCGAGCAGTACTTC.